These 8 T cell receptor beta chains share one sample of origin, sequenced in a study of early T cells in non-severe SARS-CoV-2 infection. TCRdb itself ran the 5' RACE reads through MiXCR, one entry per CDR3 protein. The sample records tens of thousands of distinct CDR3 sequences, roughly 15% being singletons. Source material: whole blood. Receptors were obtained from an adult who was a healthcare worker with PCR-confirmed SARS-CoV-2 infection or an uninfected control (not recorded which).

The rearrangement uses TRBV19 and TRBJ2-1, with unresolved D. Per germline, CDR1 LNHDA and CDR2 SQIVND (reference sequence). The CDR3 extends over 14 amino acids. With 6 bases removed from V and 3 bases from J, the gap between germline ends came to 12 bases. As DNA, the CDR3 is TGTGCCAGTAGCGTGGCGCGGATCTACAATGAGCAGTTCTTC. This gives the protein CASSVARIYNEQFF.

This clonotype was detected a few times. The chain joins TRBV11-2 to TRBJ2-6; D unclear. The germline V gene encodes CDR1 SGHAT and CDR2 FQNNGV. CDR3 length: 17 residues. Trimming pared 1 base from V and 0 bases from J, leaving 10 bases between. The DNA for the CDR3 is TGTGCCAGCAGCTTAGTTATCGTATCCTCTGGGGCCAACGTCCTGACTTTC. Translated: CASSLVIVSSGANVLTF. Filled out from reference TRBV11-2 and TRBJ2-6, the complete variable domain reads EAGVAQSPRYKIIEKRQSVAFWCNPISGHATLYWYQQILGQGPKLLIQFQNNGVVDDSQLPKDRFSAERLKGVDSTLKIQPAKLEDSAVYLCASSLVIVSSGANVLTFGAGSRLTVL.

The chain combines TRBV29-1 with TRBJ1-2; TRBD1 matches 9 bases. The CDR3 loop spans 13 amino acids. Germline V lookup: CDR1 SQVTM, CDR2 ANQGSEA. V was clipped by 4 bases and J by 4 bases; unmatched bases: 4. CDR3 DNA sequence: TGCAGCGTTGCCGGGGACAGGGTCTATGGCTACACCTTC. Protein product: CSVAGDRVYGYTF.

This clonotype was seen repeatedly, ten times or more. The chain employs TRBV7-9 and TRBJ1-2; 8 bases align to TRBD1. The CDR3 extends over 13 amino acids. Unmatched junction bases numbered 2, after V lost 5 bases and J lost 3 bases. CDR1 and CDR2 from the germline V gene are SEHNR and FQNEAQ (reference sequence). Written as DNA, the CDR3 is TGTGCCAGCAGCCTGGACAGGGACTATGGCTACACCTTC. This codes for CASSLDRDYGYTF.

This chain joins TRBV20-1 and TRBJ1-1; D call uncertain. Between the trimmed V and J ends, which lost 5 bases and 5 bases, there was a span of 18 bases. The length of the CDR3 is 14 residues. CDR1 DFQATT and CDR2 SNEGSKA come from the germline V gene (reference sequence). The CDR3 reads CSAPRTVEGTEAFF. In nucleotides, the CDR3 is TGCAGTGCTCCAAGGACGGTTGAAGGAACTGAAGCTTTCTTT.

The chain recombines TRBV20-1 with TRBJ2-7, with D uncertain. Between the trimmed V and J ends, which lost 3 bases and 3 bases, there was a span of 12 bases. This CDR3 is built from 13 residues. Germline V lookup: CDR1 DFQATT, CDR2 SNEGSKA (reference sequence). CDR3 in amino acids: CSASEVVGYEQYF. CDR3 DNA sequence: TGCAGTGCTAGCGAAGTAGTAGGCTACGAGCAGTACTTC.

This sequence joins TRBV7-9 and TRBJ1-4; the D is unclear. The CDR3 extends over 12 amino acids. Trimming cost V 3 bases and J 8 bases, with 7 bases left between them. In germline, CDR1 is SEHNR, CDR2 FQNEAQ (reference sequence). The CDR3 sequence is CASSFPTEKLFF. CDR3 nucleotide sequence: TGTGCCAGCAGCTTCCCCACGGAAAAACTGTTTTTT.

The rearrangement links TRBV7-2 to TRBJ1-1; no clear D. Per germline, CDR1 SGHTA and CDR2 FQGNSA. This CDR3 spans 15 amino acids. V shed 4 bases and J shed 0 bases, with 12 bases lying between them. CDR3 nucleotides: TGTGCCAGCAGCTATCGAGCGTCCGTGAACACTGAAGCTTTCTTT. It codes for CASSYRASVNTEAFF.